This passage covers 10 T cell receptor beta chains from one sample sequenced in a study of OX40 agonist ivuxolimab in advanced cancers. The repertoire was sequenced with immunoSEQ multiplex PCR; TCRdb's copy has only in-frame clones and lacks some. Seen here are about 26,000 clones, about nine tenths observed once, and the top ten hold approximately 23%. Here the sequenced sample was CD4+ or CD8+ T cells sorted from blood, taken in a trial of the OX40 agonist ivuxolimab. The receptors here all came from an adult with an advanced solid tumor such as melanoma, head and neck, liver or kidney cancer.

The V call is TRBV6-4, the J call TRBJ2-1; D uncertain. The CDR3 has 15 amino acids. Trimming shortened V by 0 bases and J by 4 bases, and 10 bases separated the two germline ends. Germline CDR1 MRHNA, CDR2 SNTAGT. In DNA, the CDR3 is TGTGCCAGCAGTGACTCGAAGACTCTTTACAATGAGCAGTTCTTC. Amino acid sequence: CASSDSKTLYNEQFF.

V usage is TRBV2 and J usage is TRBJ2-7, with 7 bases that match TRBD2. The germline gives CDR1 SNHLY, CDR2 FYNNEI. The CDR3 runs to 13 residues. J lost 3 bases, V lost 10 bases, and 9 bases had no gene match. CDR3 sequence: CATATSSFYEQYF. In nucleotides, the CDR3 is TGTGCCACCGCGACTAGCAGCTTCTACGAGCAGTACTTC.

V is TRBV13 and J is TRBJ2-7; D might be TRBD1 or TRBD2, each matching 5 bases. This CDR3 has 14 amino acids. V lost 4 bases to trimming and J lost 6 bases, with 16 bases between them. Germline lookup yields CDR1 PRHDT and CDR2 FYEKMQ (reference sequence). This CDR3 reads CASSWSGTVGEQYF. The DNA of the CDR3 is TGTGCCAGCAGCTGGTCCGGGACGGTTGGCGAGCAGTACTTC.

This chain links TRBV18 with TRBJ1-5, with D tentatively TRBD1 (6 bases). This CDR3 is built from 16 residues. The ends were cut back, 2 bases at V and 8 bases at J, with 19 bases in the middle. CDR1 and CDR2 from the germline V gene are KGHSH and LQKENI. The CDR3 region has the DNA TGTGCCAGCTCACCAGAGGACAGTACGGATGGGGAGCCCCAGCATTTT. Amino acid sequence: CASSPEDSTDGEPQHF.

This sequence joins TRBV23-1 and TRBJ2-1; D is ambiguous. TRBV23-1 is an open reading frame, and its role is uncertain. Between the trimmed V and J ends, which lost 8 bases and 6 bases, there was a span of 17 bases. The CDR3 has 14 residues. CDR3 nucleotides: TGCGCCAGCGCTAAGGGTTCCTCCCTCAATGAGCAGTTCTTC. It yields the protein CASAKGSSLNEQFF.

The V call is TRBV27, the J call TRBJ2-1, with D perhaps matching TRBD2 (6 bases). Germline-derived CDR1 and CDR2 are MNHEY and SMNVEV (reference sequence). With 6 bases removed from V and 8 bases from J, the gap between germline ends came to 17 bases. The CDR3 is made up of 14 amino acids. The DNA for the CDR3 is TGTGCCAGCAGGGACCCGAGACTAGGCGATGAGCAGTTCTTC. It codes for CASRDPRLGDEQFF.

The chain recombines TRBV6-5 with TRBJ1-1; D is possibly TRBD1 (5 bases). The CDR3 loop spans 14 amino acids. V lost 6 bases and J lost 4, with 15 bases in between. CDR1 MNHEY and CDR2 SVGAGI come from the germline V gene. CDR3: CASSTGGVSTEAFF. The CDR3 nucleotides are TGTGCCAGCAGCACAGGTGGGGTTTCCACTGAAGCTTTCTTT.

CDR3 DNA: TGTGCCACCGTCGGCCCGGGGTACTACAATGAGCAGTTCTTC. Translated: CATVGPGYYNEQFF. The V and J genes are TRBV6-1 and TRBJ2-1, with a tentative D call TRBD2 (5 bases). The V end lost 10 bases, the J end lost 3 bases, and 16 bases lay between the germline ends. The CDR3 extends over 14 amino acids. Per germline, CDR1 MNHNS and CDR2 SASEGT.

J is TRBJ2-7 and V is TRBV9, with 7 bases matching TRBD2. Germline CDR1 and CDR2: SGDLS and YYNGEE. This CDR3 is built from 13 residues. V shed 4 bases, J shed 6 bases, and the junction held 7 bases outside the gene matches. The CDR3 here is CASSPGLPTEQYF. The CDR3 DNA reads TGTGCCAGCAGCCCGGGACTACCGACCGAGCAGTACTTC.

This chain links TRBV25-1 with TRBJ1-2; D uncertain. Germline values: CDR1 MGHDK, CDR2 SYGVNS. The V gene lost 3 bases and the J gene lost 3 bases, with 11 bases spanning the gap. This CDR3 is built from 14 residues. CDR3 sequence: CASSDPSLHYGYTF. For the CDR3, the DNA is TGTGCCAGCAGTGACCCAAGTCTGCACTATGGCTACACCTTC.